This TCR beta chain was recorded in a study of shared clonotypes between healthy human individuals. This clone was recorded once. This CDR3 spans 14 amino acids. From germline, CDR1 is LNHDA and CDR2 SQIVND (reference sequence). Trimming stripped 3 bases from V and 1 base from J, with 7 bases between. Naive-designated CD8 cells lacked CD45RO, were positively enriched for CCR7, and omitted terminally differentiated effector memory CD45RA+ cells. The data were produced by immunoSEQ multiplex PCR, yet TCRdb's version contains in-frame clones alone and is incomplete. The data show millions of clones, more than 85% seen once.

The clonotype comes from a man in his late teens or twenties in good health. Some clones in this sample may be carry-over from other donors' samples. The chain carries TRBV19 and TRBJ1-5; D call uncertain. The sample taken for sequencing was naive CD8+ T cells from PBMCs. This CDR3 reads CASSISGSNQPQHF. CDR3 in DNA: TGTGCCAGTAGTATCTCTGGGAGCAATCAGCCCCAGCATTTT.